Here is one TCR beta chain with its context. This sample was taken from a study of CD8 T cells in Susac syndrome. Peripheral blood CD8+ and CD4+ T cells were profiled by TCR beta sequencing. FACS enriched CD8+ TEMRA cells, while bulk CD8+ and CD4+ were negatively isolated. V lost 0 bases to trimming and J lost 2 bases, with 8 bases between them. This CDR3 has 14 amino acids. CDR1 and CDR2 from the germline V gene are DFQATT and SNEGSKA (reference sequence). An amount of RNA that ranged from about 0.45 to 1 ug was reverse transcribed with random hexamers. With immunoSEQ multiplex PCR, TCR beta CDR3 was amplified across 54 Vbeta and 13 Jbeta. MiXCR was run by TCRdb on the immunoSEQ multiplex PCR reads, yielding one entry per CDR3 protein. Of under 200,000 distinct CDR3 sequences in the sample, roughly 95% were seen once.

This chain connects TRBV20-1 to TRBJ1-5; D is unresolved. This receptor was obtained from a human donor with multiple sclerosis. What was sequenced was CD8+ T cells from PBMCs. The CDR3 DNA sequence: TGCAGTGCTAGAGATCGTATGGGCAATCAGCCCCAGCATTTT. Its translation is CSARDRMGNQPQHF.